A selection of T cell receptor beta chains follows, all from one sample in a study of a mutant IDH1 vaccine in newly diagnosed glioma. The assay was immunoSEQ multiplex PCR, and TCRdb's table has in-frame clones only and misses some. Of roughly 54,000 clones in the sample, about 80% were seen once. Their target antigens are unknown. Source: PBMCs, taken from a glioma patient whose treatment included an IDH1 peptide vaccine. These receptors were taken from a man aged 25 to 40 with glioma. CDR3s include the opening cysteine and the closing phenylalanine or tryptophan. A D gene is named only where the DNA matches it firmly. Expanded clones are given a class, and other clones once, few, many or no size at all.

>NA|NA|TRBV5-1|TRBJ2-7
CASSSYYEQYF
TGCGCCAGCAGCTCCTACTACGAGCAGTACTTC
>NA|TRBD2|TRBV16|TRBJ2-7
CASSQAGLAVHHPYEQYF
TGTGCCAGCAGCCAAGCGGGACTAGCGGTCCATCACCCTTACGAGCAGTACTTC
>NA|NA|TRBV7-2|TRBJ2-1
CASSPYINNEQFF
TGTGCCAGCAGCCCCTATATCAACAATGAGCAGTTCTTC
>NA|TRBD1|TRBV9|TRBJ2-1
CASSVGGTGPPYNEQFF
TGTGCCAGCAGCGTAGGGGGGACAGGGCCTCCCTACAATGAGCAGTTCTTC
>NA|NA|TRBV28|TRBJ1-2
CASSTGIRPGGYGYTF
TGTGCCAGCAGTACGGGAATCAGGCCGGGGGGCTATGGCTACACCTTC
>NA|NA|TRBV7-2|TRBJ2-2
CASSLEQRTGELFF
TGTGCCAGCAGCTTAGAACAACGGACCGGGGAGCTGTTTTTT
>NA|TRBD2|TRBV4-1|TRBJ2-1
CASSHLPGLAEYNEQFF
TGCGCCAGCAGCCACCTCCCAGGACTAGCGGAGTACAATGAGCAGTTCTTC
>few|NA|TRBV10-3|TRBJ1-5
CATHSGQGLNQPQHF
TGTGCCACCCACTCAGGGCAGGGCCTCAATCAGCCCCAGCATTTT
>NA|NA|TRBV27|TRBJ2-2
CASSSDNTGELFF
TGTGCCAGCAGTTCCGATAACACCGGGGAGCTGTTTTTT
>NA|NA|TRBV7-9|TRBJ1-6
CASSLDGQSNSPLHF
TGTGCCAGCAGCTTAGACGGACAGAGTAATTCACCCCTCCACTTT
>NA|NA|TRBV5-6|TRBJ1-5
CASSLTPKSNQPQHF
TGTGCCAGCAGCTTGACCCCCAAAAGCAATCAGCCCCAGCATTTT
>NA|TRBD1|TRBV18|TRBJ2-1
CASSGSGGAYNEQFF
TGTGCCAGCTCAGGCTCAGGGGGCGCCTACAATGAGCAGTTCTTC
>NA|TRBD2|TRBV7-8|TRBJ2-3
CASGQGLAGRTDTQYF
TGTGCCAGCGGCCAGGGACTAGCAGGGCGCACAGATACGCAGTATTTT
>NA|NA|TRBV5-6|TRBJ1-1
CASSRTANTEAFF
TGTGCCAGCAGCAGGACAGCGAACACTGAAGCTTTCTTT
>NA|TRBD1|TRBV5-6|TRBJ2-7
CASSPIGGQGYYEQYF
TGTGCCAGCAGCCCTATTGGGGGACAGGGATACTACGAGCAGTACTTC
>NA|TRBD1|TRBV5-1|TRBJ2-2
CASSSRSDRVSGELFF
TGCGCCAGCAGCTCAAGGTCGGACAGGGTGTCCGGGGAGCTGTTTTTT
>NA|NA|TRBV7-9|TRBJ2-2
CASSLDTGELFF
TGTGCCAGCAGCTTAGACACCGGGGAGCTGTTTTTT
>NA|NA|TRBV30|TRBJ2-1
CAWSVFFVGPLFF
TGTGCCTGGAGTGTATTTTTTGTGGGCCCCCTGTTCTTC
>NA|NA|TRBV5-5|TRBJ1-4
CASSLRLNEKLFF
TGTGCCAGCAGCCTGAGGTTGAATGAAAAACTGTTTTTT
>NA|TRBD1|TRBV5-1|TRBJ2-7
CASSLDRQSYEQYF
TGTGCCAGCAGCTTGGACAGGCAGTCCTACGAGCAGTACTTC
>NA|NA|TRBV28|TRBJ2-5
CASNRELMQETQYF
TGTGCCAGCAACAGGGAGCTGATGCAAGAGACCCAGTACTTC
>NA|TRBD1|TRBV27|TRBJ2-5
CASSVATGGQETQYF
TGTGCCAGCAGTGTCGCGACAGGGGGACAAGAGACCCAGTACTTC
>NA|NA|TRBV9|TRBJ2-7
CASSVAMGAGRYEQYF
TGTGCCAGCAGCGTAGCTATGGGGGCAGGGCGATACGAGCAGTACTTC
>NA|NA|TRBV18|TRBJ1-1
CASSPGPKGSAFF
TGTGCCAGCTCACCAGGACCAAAGGGTTCAGCTTTCTTT
>NA|TRBD1|TRBV7-6|TRBJ2-7
CASSLKTNRDRAYEQYF
TGTGCCAGCAGCCTAAAGACAAACCGGGACAGGGCCTACGAGCAGTACTTC
>NA|NA|TRBV5-6|TRBJ1-5
CASSLGTFQPQHF
TGTGCCAGCAGCTTGGGGACCTTTCAGCCCCAGCATTTT
>NA|NA|TRBV11-2|TRBJ1-4
CASSLVGQTKAEKLFF
TGTGCCAGCAGCTTAGTGGGTCAGACTAAGGCGGAAAAACTGTTTTTT
>NA|TRBD1|TRBV5-6|TRBJ1-5
CASSLWGQGSNQPQHF
TGTGCCAGCAGCTTATGGGGACAGGGATCCAATCAGCCCCAGCATTTT
>NA|NA|TRBV6-1|TRBJ1-5
CASSEAGSRGGNQPQHF
TGTGCCAGCAGTGAAGCAGGGTCCCGTGGGGGCAATCAGCCCCAGCATTTT
>once|NA|TRBV12-1|TRBJ2-2
CASSRGGLAGIFAGELFF
TGTGCCAGCAGCCGGGGGGGACTAGCGGGGATTTTCGCCGGGGAGCTGTTTTTT
>NA|NA|TRBV30|TRBJ2-1
CAWSVGQGNEQFF
TGTGCCTGGAGTGTAGGTCAGGGCAATGAGCAGTTCTTC
>NA|NA|TRBV5-1|TRBJ2-1
CASSLSDDEQFF
TGCGCCAGCAGCTTGAGCGACGATGAGCAGTTCTTC
>once|NA|TRBV30|TRBJ2-5
CAWSPNRVQETQYF
TGTGCCTGGAGTCCGAACAGGGTCCAAGAGACCCAGTACTTC
>NA|NA|TRBV15|TRBJ2-3
CATSRDPKGPDTQYF
TGTGCCACCAGCAGAGATCCCAAGGGCCCAGATACGCAGTATTTT
>NA|NA|TRBV10-3|TRBJ2-7
CAISEGQSSYEQYF
TGTGCCATCAGTGAGGGACAGAGCTCCTACGAGCAGTACTTC
>NA|TRBD1|TRBV6-1|TRBJ1-5
CASSVDRGRNQPQHF
TGTGCCAGCAGTGTAGACAGGGGTCGCAATCAGCCCCAGCATTTT
>NA|NA|TRBV29-1|TRBJ1-2
CSVADTLGYGYTF
TGCAGCGTTGCTGACACCCTGGGCTATGGCTACACCTTC
>NA|TRBD1|TRBV6-5|TRBJ1-1
CASSYGQGVPTEAFF
TGTGCCAGCAGTTACGGACAGGGGGTACCCACTGAAGCTTTCTTT
>NA|NA|TRBV11-3|TRBJ2-2
CASRRTSGALTGELFF
TGTGCCAGCAGACGAACCAGCGGCGCCCTCACCGGGGAGCTGTTTTTT
>NA|TRBD1|TRBV19|TRBJ1-4
CASSRGQGRANEKLFF
TGTGCCAGTAGTAGGGGACAGGGAAGAGCGAATGAAAAACTGTTTTTT
>NA|NA|TRBV27|TRBJ2-7
CASSYNSRSYEQYF
TGTGCCAGCAGTTACAACAGCCGCTCCTACGAGCAGTACTTC
>NA|TRBD2|TRBV4-2|TRBJ2-1
CASSHRGGSYNEQFF
TGTGCCAGCAGCCACCGCGGGGGCTCCTACAATGAGCAGTTCTTC
>NA|NA|TRBV5-1|TRBJ2-7
CASSSRGSSYEQYF
TGCGCCAGCAGCTCCAGAGGGAGCTCCTACGAGCAGTACTTC
>NA|TRBD1|TRBV27|TRBJ2-1
CASRLGTGLPHEQFF
TGTGCCAGCAGACTAGGGACAGGTCTTCCCCATGAGCAGTTCTTC
>NA|NA|TRBV2|TRBJ1-2
CASSESADYGYTF
TGTGCCAGCAGTGAAAGCGCGGACTATGGCTACACCTTC
>NA|NA|TRBV6-6|TRBJ2-7
CASSYGVFREQYF
TGTGCCAGCAGTTACGGAGTCTTCCGTGAGCAGTACTTC
>once|NA|TRBV7-8|TRBJ1-1
CASSPAVTGVEAFF
TGTGCCAGCAGCCCCGCAGTCACGGGGGTTGAAGCTTTCTTT